These 4 T cell receptor beta chains were sequenced from one sample in a study of CD8 T cells in ankylosing spondylitis. TCRdb processed the 5' RACE reads anew with MiXCR; each CDR3 protein has one entry. The table lists around 340,000 distinct CDR3 sequences, 20% to 25% of them singletons. Sequenced material: blood, either unsorted or a sorted T cell fraction (not recorded which). Receptors were obtained from a male donor with ankylosing spondylitis or in good health (not recorded which).

This clonotype was observed a few times. The chain employs TRBV6-5 and TRBJ2-2; D perhaps matches TRBD1 (6 bases). CDR1 and CDR2 (germline): MNHEY, SVGAGI. This CDR3 region has 14 residues. Deletions cut 2 bases from V and 8 bases from J, with 12 bases between. DNA for the CDR3: TGTGCCAGCAGTTACGCAGGACAGACGGGGGAGCTGTTTTTT. Its translation: CASSYAGQTGELFF.

The sample holds a few counts of this clonotype. CDR3 sequence reads: CSVPSGRGEQFF. CDR3 in DNA: TGCAGCGTGCCTTCCGGCAGAGGTGAGCAGTTCTTC. The chain is built from TRBV29-1 and TRBJ2-1, with D hard to call. This CDR3 region has 12 residues. V was cut by 6 bases and J by 9 bases, with 15 bases left in between. Germline V gene lookup returns CDR1 SQVTM and CDR2 ANQGSEA.

V gene TRBV20-1 combines with J gene TRBJ2-7; the match to TRBD1 covers 9 bases. This CDR3 contains 16 residues. The V gene end was trimmed by 0 bases and the J gene end by 4 bases; junction bases not matched to a gene: 10. CDR1 DFQATT and CDR2 SNEGSKA come from the germline V gene (reference sequence). CDR3 nucleotides: TGCAGTGCTAGAGATTTGGAGGGACAGGGACAATACGAGCAGTACTTC. Translation: CSARDLEGQGQYEQYF.

J is TRBJ2-1 and V is TRBV7-9; weak D call: TRBD2 (6 bases). Germline lookup yields CDR1 SEHNR and CDR2 FQNEAQ (reference sequence). V gave up 4 bases and J gave up 7 bases, with 17 bases separating them. The CDR3 spans 15 residues. The CDR3 protein is CASSSWRGGLNEQFF. The CDR3 DNA reads TGTGCCAGCAGCTCCTGGCGGGGCGGGTTGAATGAGCAGTTCTTC.